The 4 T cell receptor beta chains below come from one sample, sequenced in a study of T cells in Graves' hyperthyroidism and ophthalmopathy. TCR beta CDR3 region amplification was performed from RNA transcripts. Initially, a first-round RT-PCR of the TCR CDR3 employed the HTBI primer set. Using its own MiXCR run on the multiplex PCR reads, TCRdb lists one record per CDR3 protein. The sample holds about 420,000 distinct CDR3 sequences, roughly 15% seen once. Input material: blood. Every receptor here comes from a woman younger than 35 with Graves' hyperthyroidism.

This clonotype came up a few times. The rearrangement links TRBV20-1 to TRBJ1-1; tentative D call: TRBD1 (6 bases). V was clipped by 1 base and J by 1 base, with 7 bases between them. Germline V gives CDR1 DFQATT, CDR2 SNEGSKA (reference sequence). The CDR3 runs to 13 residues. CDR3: CSARGTANTEAFF. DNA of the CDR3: TGCAGTGCTAGAGGGACAGCGAACACTGAAGCTTTCTTT.

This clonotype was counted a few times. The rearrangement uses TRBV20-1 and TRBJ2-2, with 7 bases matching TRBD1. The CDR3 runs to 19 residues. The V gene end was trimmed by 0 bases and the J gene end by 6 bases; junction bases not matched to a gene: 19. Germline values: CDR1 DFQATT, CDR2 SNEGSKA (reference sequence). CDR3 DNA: TGCAGTGCTAGAGATCGCCCCCCAGGGGGTTTCTCCGATCCCGGGGAGCTGTTTTTT. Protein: CSARDRPPGGFSDPGELFF.

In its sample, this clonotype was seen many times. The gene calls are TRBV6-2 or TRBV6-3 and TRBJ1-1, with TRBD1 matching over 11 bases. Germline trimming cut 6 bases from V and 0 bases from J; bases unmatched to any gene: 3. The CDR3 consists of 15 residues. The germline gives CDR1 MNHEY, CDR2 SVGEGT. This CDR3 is CASSGQGAVNTEAFF. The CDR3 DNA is TGTGCCAGCAGCGGACAGGGGGCAGTGAACACTGAAGCTTTCTTT.

CDR3 in DNA: TGTGCCGTCCACGATACAGGCGCTTTGAACACTGAAGCTTTCTTT. Protein sequence: CAVHDTGALNTEAFF. The chain combines TRBV19 with TRBJ1-1, with D possibly TRBD1 on 5 matching bases. This CDR3 is 15 amino acids long. V was pared by 11 bases and J by 0 bases, with 19 bases between. In germline, CDR1 is LNHDA, CDR2 SQIVND (reference sequence). Filled out from reference TRBV19 and TRBJ1-1, the complete variable domain reads DGGITQSPKYLFRKEGQNVTLSCEQNLNHDAMYWYRQDPGQGLRLIYYSQIVNDFQKGDIAEGYSVSREKKESFPLTVTSAQKNPTAFYLCAVHDTGALNTEAFFGQGTRLTVV.